Listed below are T cell receptor beta chains from one sample, sequenced in a study of blood T cell repertoires in COVID-19. Profiling relied on immunoSEQ multiplex PCR, and the TCRdb table lists in-frame clones only, not all of them. The table shows some 330,000 clones, with around 89% occurring only once. The specimen sequenced was peripheral blood. These receptors all come from a woman between 50 and 59 years old with active or convalescent COVID-19. The CDR3 runs from the conserved cysteine through the conserved F or W. D genes are given only for firm matches. Size tells how often a clone was seen (once, few, many) or the class of an expanded clone, and some rows leave it out.

cdr3_aa | cdr3_nt | j_call | clone_size | d_call | v_call
CASSIRTGMHEQFF | TGCGCCAGCAGCATACGGACAGGGATGCATGAGCAGTTCTTC | TRBJ2-1 | NA | TRBD1 | TRBV4-3
CASSQDRGYEQYF | TGCGCCAGCAGCCAAGACAGGGGGTACGAGCAGTACTTC | TRBJ2-7 | NA | TRBD1 | TRBV4-3
CASSQVYSNTGELFF | TGCGCCAGCAGCCAAGTGTACAGCAACACCGGGGAGCTGTTTTTT | TRBJ2-2 | NA | NA | TRBV4-3
CASSHQGSYEQYF | TGCGCCAGCAGCCACCAGGGTTCCTACGAGCAGTACTTC | TRBJ2-7 | once | NA | TRBV4-1
CASSQHLSRLAGGRETQYF | TGTGCCAGCAGCCAACACCTCTCAAGACTAGCGGGAGGCCGGGAGACCCAGTACTTC | TRBJ2-5 | NA | TRBD2 | TRBV3-1/TRBV3-2
CASSATGRALYGYTF | TGTGCCAGCAGCGCAACAGGGCGCGCATTATATGGCTACACCTTC | TRBJ1-2 | once | NA | TRBV9
CASSSAPTGGDTEAFF | TGTGCCAGCAGCTCCGCCCCCACAGGGGGCGACACTGAAGCTTTCTTT | TRBJ1-1 | NA | TRBD1 | TRBV7-3
CASSLPGTGVYEQYF | TGTGCCAGCAGTTTACCCGGGACAGGGGTTTACGAGCAGTACTTC | TRBJ2-7 | NA | TRBD1 | TRBV6-2/TRBV6-3
CAWSSGTGGNTIYF | TGTGCCTGGAGTTCCGGGACAGGGGGAAACACCATATATTTT | TRBJ1-3 | NA | TRBD1 | TRBV30
CAISVGGLWINYGYTF | TGTGCCATCAGTGTAGGAGGGCTTTGGATAAACTATGGCTACACCTTC | TRBJ1-2 | NA | NA | TRBV10-3
CSASDHRDNSVGYTF | TGCAGTGCTAGTGATCACAGGGACAACTCCGTTGGCTACACCTTC | TRBJ1-2 | NA | NA | TRBV20-1
CASSLTRGVSQETQYF | TGTGCCAGCAGCTTAACGCGGGGGGTAAGCCAAGAGACCCAGTACTTC | TRBJ2-5 | few | TRBD2 | TRBV7-2
CAWCTKGAQPQHF | TGTGCCTGGTGCACCAAGGGGGCTCAGCCCCAGCATTTT | TRBJ1-5 | once | TRBD1 | TRBV30
CASSVGEGPGYGYTF | TGTGCCAGCAGCGTAGGTGAGGGTCCCGGTTATGGCTACACCTTC | TRBJ1-2 | NA | NA | TRBV9
CASSIPASLSTDTQYF | TGTGCCAGTAGTATTCCCGCTAGCCTGAGCACAGATACGCAGTATTTT | TRBJ2-3 | NA | NA | TRBV19
CSAKVGTSGNEQFF | TGCAGCGCGAAGGTCGGGACTAGCGGCAATGAGCAGTTCTTC | TRBJ2-1 | once | TRBD2 | TRBV29-1
CAIRTVTAETQYF | TGTGCCATCAGGACAGTGACAGCGGAGACCCAGTACTTC | TRBJ2-5 | few | NA | TRBV10-3
CAISLRLAGGPNEQYF | TGTGCCATCAGTCTCCGACTAGCGGGGGGTCCCAACGAGCAGTACTTC | TRBJ2-7 | NA | TRBD2 | TRBV10-3
CASSLAGGPQPQHF | TGTGCCAGCAGCCTGGCTGGTGGGCCTCAGCCCCAGCATTTT | TRBJ1-5 | NA | NA | TRBV28
CASSPLSNRRTSTDTQYF | TGTGCCAGCTCACCACTCTCCAATCGGCGGACTAGCACAGATACGCAGTATTTT | TRBJ2-3 | NA | NA | TRBV18
CASRRQSSGNTIYF | TGTGCCAGCAGGCGACAGAGCTCTGGAAACACCATATATTTT | TRBJ1-3 | NA | NA | TRBV11-2
CASNRGGMNTEAFF | TGTGCCAGTAACAGGGGCGGCATGAACACTGAAGCTTTCTTT | TRBJ1-1 | NA | TRBD1 | TRBV19
CASSRQGSGRIYEQYF | TGTGCCAGCAGCCGACAGGGTTCGGGACGGATTTACGAGCAGTACTTC | TRBJ2-7 | NA | TRBD1 | TRBV6-2/TRBV6-3
CASRGGRDEQFF | TGTGCCAGCAGGGGCGGGAGGGATGAGCAGTTCTTC | TRBJ2-1 | NA | TRBD2 | TRBV6-5
CASSLVGADSQGMGYTF | TGTGCCAGCAGCTTAGTCGGTGCGGACAGCCAGGGTATGGGCTACACCTTC | TRBJ1-2 | NA | NA | TRBV7-8
CASSSRLGQGGILEAFF | TGTGCCAGCAGTTCTCGCCTTGGACAGGGAGGGATCCTGGAAGCTTTCTTT | TRBJ1-1 | NA | TRBD1 | TRBV28
CASSHGGGNEQFF | TGTGCCAGCAGCCACGGGGGGGGGAATGAGCAGTTCTTC | TRBJ2-1 | once | TRBD2 | TRBV14
CASSQSMREWNTGELFF | TGCGCCAGCAGTCAATCGATGAGGGAATGGAACACCGGGGAGCTGTTTTTT | TRBJ2-2 | NA | NA | TRBV23-1
CASSIGRAGELFF | TGTGCCAGTAGTATTGGGAGGGCCGGGGAGCTGTTTTTT | TRBJ2-2 | NA | TRBD2 | TRBV19
CASSLGTRETQYF | TGCGCCAGCAGCTTGGGCACACGAGAGACCCAGTACTTC | TRBJ2-5 | NA | NA | TRBV5-1
CASSFGGTAYNEQFF | TGTGCCAGCAGCTTCGGGGGGACCGCCTACAATGAGCAGTTCTTC | TRBJ2-1 | NA | TRBD2 | TRBV11-1
CASSAGQGDYEQYF | TGTGCCAGCAGCGCGGGACAGGGGGATTACGAGCAGTACTTC | TRBJ2-7 | NA | TRBD1 | TRBV9
CASSFVQGAVTEAFF | TGTGCCAGCAGCTTTGTCCAGGGGGCGGTCACTGAAGCTTTCTTT | TRBJ1-1 | NA | TRBD1 | TRBV7-9
CASSHGQGPYEQYF | TGTGCCAGCAGCCACGGACAGGGACCCTACGAGCAGTACTTC | TRBJ2-7 | few | TRBD1 | TRBV3-1/TRBV3-2
CASSSMQGQETQYF | TGTGCCAGCAGCTCGATGCAGGGACAAGAGACCCAGTACTTC | TRBJ2-5 | NA | NA | TRBV5-4
CASSHFTDTNEQYF | TGTGCCAGCAGCCACTTCACGGACACTAACGAGCAGTACTTC | TRBJ2-7 | NA | NA | TRBV3-1/TRBV3-2
CASSLDGGGEQFF | TGTGCCAGCAGCTTAGATGGAGGAGGTGAGCAGTTCTTC | TRBJ2-1 | NA | NA | TRBV11-3
CATSTSLEPGQGYFSNSPLHF | TGTGCCACCAGCACCTCTCTAGAACCGGGACAGGGTTACTTTAGTAATTCACCCCTCCACTTT | TRBJ1-6 | NA | TRBD1 | TRBV15
CASSLNYRGPSTEAFF | TGTGCCAGCAGCTTGAACTACAGGGGGCCTTCCACTGAAGCTTTCTTT | TRBJ1-1 | NA | TRBD1 | TRBV5-4
CASSLVRTGPYEQYF | TGTGCCAGCAGCTTAGTTAGGACAGGACCCTACGAGCAGTACTTC | TRBJ2-7 | NA | TRBD1 | TRBV7-2
CASSRVGALTEAFF | TGTGCCAGCAGCCGGGTAGGAGCCCTAACCGAGGCTTTCTTT | TRBJ1-1 | NA | NA | TRBV14